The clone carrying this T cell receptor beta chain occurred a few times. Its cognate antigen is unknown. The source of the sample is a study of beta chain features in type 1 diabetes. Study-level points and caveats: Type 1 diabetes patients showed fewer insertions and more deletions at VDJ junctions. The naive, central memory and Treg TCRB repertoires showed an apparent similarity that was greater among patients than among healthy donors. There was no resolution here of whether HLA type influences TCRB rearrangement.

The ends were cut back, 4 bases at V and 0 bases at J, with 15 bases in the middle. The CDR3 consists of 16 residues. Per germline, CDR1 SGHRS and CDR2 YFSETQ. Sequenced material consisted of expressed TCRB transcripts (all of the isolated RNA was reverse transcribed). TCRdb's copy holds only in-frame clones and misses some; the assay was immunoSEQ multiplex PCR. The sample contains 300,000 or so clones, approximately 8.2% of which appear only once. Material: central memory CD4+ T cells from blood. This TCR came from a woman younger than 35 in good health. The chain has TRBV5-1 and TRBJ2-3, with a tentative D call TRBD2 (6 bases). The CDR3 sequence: CASSQAAGTSTDTQYF. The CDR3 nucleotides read TGCGCCAGCAGCCAAGCCGCCGGGACTAGCACAGATACGCAGTATTTT.